Listed here are 17 T cell receptor beta chains from one sample, sequenced in a study of monozygotic twins with cystic fibrosis. The data were produced by immunoSEQ multiplex PCR, yet TCRdb's version contains in-frame clones alone and is incomplete. The sample records 36,000 or so clones, about 93% being singletons. The sequenced material came from blood. Receptor source: a boy aged 2 to 9 with cystic fibrosis.

The V and J genes are TRBV6-5 and TRBJ1-1, with 7 positions matching TRBD1. In germline, CDR1 is MNHEY, CDR2 SVGAGI. The CDR3 contains 13 residues. The V gene end was trimmed by 8 bases and the J gene end by 6 bases; junction bases not matched to a gene: 9. CDR3 nucleotides: TGTGCCAGCTTTGAGAGGGGGCTTTCTGAAGCTTTCTTT. Protein sequence: CASFERGLSEAFF.

The chain recombines TRBV5-6 with TRBJ1-2; D possibly corresponds to TRBD1 (5 bases). V lost 0 bases and J 8 bases, leaving 5 bases between the germline ends. The CDR3 consists of 11 residues. Germline CDR1 is SGHDT and CDR2 is YYEEEE. CDR3 sequence: CASSLAGGYTF. The CDR3 nucleotides read TGTGCCAGCAGCTTGGCAGGGGGCTACACCTTC.

This clone was recorded a few times. Here the CDR3 DNA reads TGTGCCACCAGCACCGGGAATGAGCAGTTCTTC. Encoded protein: CATSTGNEQFF. The chain couples TRBV15 to TRBJ2-1; the D is unclear. Germline V gene data show CDR1 as LNHNV and CDR2 as YYDKDF (reference sequence). This CDR3 region has 11 residues. V lost 4 bases and J 7 bases, leaving 5 bases between the germline ends.

The gene calls are TRBV19 and TRBJ2-3; D remains ambiguous. V was cut by 3 bases and J by 6 bases, with 13 bases left in between. The germline CDR1 and CDR2 sequences are LNHDA and SQIVND (reference sequence). The CDR3 is made up of 14 amino acids. In nucleotides, the CDR3 is TGTGCCAGTAGTATCAGAGTACGCTCGGATACGCAGTATTTT. Amino acid sequence: CASSIRVRSDTQYF.

CDR3 nucleotide sequence: TGTGCCAGCAGCGTAGGAAATAGAAAGACCGGGGAGCTGTTTTTT. This translates into CASSVGNRKTGELFF. The genes are TRBV9 and TRBJ2-2; D is undetermined. The CDR3 loop spans 15 amino acids. V was clipped by 0 bases and J by 5 bases, with 11 bases between them. CDR1 and CDR2 (germline): SGDLS, YYNGEE.

The chain employs TRBV21-1 and TRBJ1-4; the table calls TRBD1, which could not be checked here. TRBV21-1 is shown as a pseudogene. This CDR3 is built from 12 residues. The CDR3 sequence is CASSKAWQPLRF. In DNA, the CDR3 is TGTGCCAGCAGCAAAGCGTGGCAACCCCTTCGATTT.

This clone was seen only once. The chain couples TRBV14 to TRBJ1-1, with TRBD1 identical over 8 bases. The CDR3 spans 15 residues. Germline values: CDR1 SGHDN, CDR2 FVKESK. Trimming cost V 3 bases and J 3 bases; bases outside gene matches: 6. The chain's CDR3 is CASSHRTGFDTEAFF. The CDR3, as DNA: TGTGCCAGCAGCCACCGGACAGGGTTTGACACTGAAGCTTTCTTT.

The V and J genes are TRBV6-5 and TRBJ1-2, with 7 bases aligning to TRBD1. The CDR3 consists of 12 residues. Germline V gene sequence: CDR1 MNHEY, CDR2 SVGAGI. J lost 8 bases, V lost 6 bases, and 6 bases had no gene match. The chain's CDR3 is CASRNTGVGYTF. The CDR3 DNA is TGTGCCAGCAGGAACACAGGGGTAGGCTACACCTTC.

The genes are TRBV6-1 and TRBJ2-5; no definite D call. Germline CDR1 MNHNS, CDR2 SASEGT. The CDR3 contains 13 residues. V lost 2 bases and J 2 bases, leaving 6 bases between the germline ends. CDR3: CASSEQSQETQYF. CDR3 sequence (DNA): TGTGCCAGCAGTGAACAGAGTCAAGAGACCCAGTACTTC.

The chain is built from TRBV27 and TRBJ2-7; TRBD1 agrees at 7 bases. V lost 2 bases, J lost 3 bases, and 4 bases stayed unmatched. This CDR3 contains 14 residues. Germline lookup yields CDR1 MNHEY and CDR2 SMNVEV (reference sequence). The CDR3 DNA follows: TGTGCCAGCAGTTTAAAGGGGGCCCACTACGAGCAGTACTTC. Translation: CASSLKGAHYEQYF.

The rearrangement joins TRBV2 to TRBJ1-1; possibly TRBD1 for D (5 bases). Germline-derived CDR1 and CDR2 are SNHLY and FYNNEI. Deletions cut 5 bases from V and 3 bases from J, with 19 bases between. The CDR3 contains 16 residues. CDR3 DNA: TGTGCCAGCAGTTTTGAGAAGCGCGGGGGGGACACTGAAGCTTTCTTT. As protein: CASSFEKRGGDTEAFF.

This CDR3 reads CASSPGRLDQPQHF. The CDR3 nucleotides are TGTGCCAGCAGCCCGGGCCGCCTGGATCAGCCCCAGCATTTT. This chain links TRBV6-6 with TRBJ1-5, with D unresolved. The CDR3 loop spans 14 amino acids. Germline V gene sequence: CDR1 MNHNY, CDR2 SVGAGI (reference sequence). Trimming removed 6 bases from V and 5 bases from J, with 14 bases in between.

The chain recombines TRBV9 with TRBJ2-7; D tentatively reads TRBD1 or TRBD2 (5 bases each). Germline loops: CDR1 SGDLS, CDR2 YYNGEE. This CDR3 has 15 residues. Trimming left V 3 bases short and J 4 bases short, with 17 bases between. This CDR3 reads CASSERPRDGYEQYF. The CDR3 DNA sequence: TGTGCCAGCAGCGAGAGGCCCAGGGACGGATACGAGCAGTACTTC.

The chain carries TRBV2 and TRBJ2-5, with a tentative D call TRBD1 (6 bases). V lost 2 bases, J lost 3 bases, and 13 bases lay in between. The germline gives CDR1 SNHLY, CDR2 FYNNEI. This CDR3 contains 15 residues. CDR3 nucleotide sequence: TGTGCCAGCAGTGAACCCCGGACAGAGGAAGAGACCCAGTACTTC. It codes for CASSEPRTEEETQYF.

The chain combines TRBV10-3 with TRBJ2-7, with 9 bases identical to TRBD1. CDR1 is ENHRY and CDR2 is SYGVKD in the germline V gene. This CDR3 region has 15 residues. V lost 4 bases and J lost 1; bases outside the gene matches: 5. The chain's CDR3 is CAISVGTGTSYEQYF. As DNA, the CDR3 is TGTGCCATCAGTGTTGGGACAGGGACGTCCTACGAGCAGTACTTC.

The V and J genes are TRBV27 and TRBJ2-7, with TRBD1 matching over 8 bases. The CDR3 has 12 amino acids. Germline loops: CDR1 MNHEY, CDR2 SMNVEV (reference sequence). Trimming removed 7 bases from V and 6 bases from J; junction bases left unmatched: 5. CDR3 nucleotides: TGTGCCAGCATCGCACAGGGGGGCGAGCAGTACTTC. Its protein product is CASIAQGGEQYF.

The chain recombines TRBV2 with TRBJ2-3; TRBD1 might be the D (6 bases). V lost 0 bases and J lost 2, with 12 bases in between. Germline V CDR1 and CDR2: SNHLY, FYNNEI. The length of the CDR3 is 16 residues. This CDR3 reads CASSEAGAGVTDTQYF. The CDR3 DNA reads as TGTGCCAGCAGTGAAGCGGGGGCAGGAGTCACAGATACGCAGTATTTT. The variable domain in full, with the rest retrieved from reference TRBV2 and TRBJ2-3, is EPEVTQTPSHQVTQMGQEVILRCVPISNHLYFYWYRQILGQKVEFLVSFYNNEISEKSEIFDDQFSVERPDGSNFTLKIRSTKLEDSAMYFCASSEAGAGVTDTQYFGPGTRLTVL.